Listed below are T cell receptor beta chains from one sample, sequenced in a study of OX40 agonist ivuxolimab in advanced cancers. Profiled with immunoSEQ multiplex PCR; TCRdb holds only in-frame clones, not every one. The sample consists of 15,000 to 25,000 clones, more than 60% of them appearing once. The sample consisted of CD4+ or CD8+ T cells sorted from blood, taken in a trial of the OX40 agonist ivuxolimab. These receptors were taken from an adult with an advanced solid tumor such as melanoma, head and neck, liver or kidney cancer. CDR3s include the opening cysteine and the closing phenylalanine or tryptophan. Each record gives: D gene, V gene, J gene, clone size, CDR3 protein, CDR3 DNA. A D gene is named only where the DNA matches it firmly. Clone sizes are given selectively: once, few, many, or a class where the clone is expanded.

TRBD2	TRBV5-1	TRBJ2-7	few	CASSFEPTSASYEQYF	TGCGCCAGCAGCTTTGAGCCGACTAGCGCTTCCTACGAGCAGTACTTC
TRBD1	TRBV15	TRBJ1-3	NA	CATEGTGGENTIYF	TGTGCCACAGAGGGGACAGGGGGTGAAAACACCATATATTTT
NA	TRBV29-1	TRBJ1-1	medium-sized	CSVVDPGATEAFF	TGCAGCGTTGTAGATCCAGGGGCCACTGAAGCTTTCTTT
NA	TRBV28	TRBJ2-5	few	CASSLFRLGQLVETQYF	TGTGCCAGCAGTTTATTCAGGCTAGGACAGCTCGTAGAGACCCAGTACTTC
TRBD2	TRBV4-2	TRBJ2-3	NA	CASSQDELAGEDSTQYF	TGTGCCAGCAGCCAAGATGAGCTAGCGGGAGAGGATAGTACGCAGTATTTT
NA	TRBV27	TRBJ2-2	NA	CASSLSLGIAYTGELFF	TGTGCCAGCAGTTTATCGCTAGGGATTGCTTACACCGGGGAGCTGTTTTTT
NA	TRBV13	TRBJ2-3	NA	CASSLGRGGADTQYF	TGTGCCAGCAGCTTAGGCAGGGGAGGAGCAGATACGCAGTATTTT
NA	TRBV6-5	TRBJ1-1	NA	CASQSWREEDTEAFF	TGTGCCAGCCAATCTTGGAGGGAGGAAGACACTGAAGCTTTCTTT
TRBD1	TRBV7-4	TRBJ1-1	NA	CASSSGRQGVTEAFF	TGTGCCAGCAGCTCGGGGCGGCAGGGGGTAACTGAAGCTTTCTTT
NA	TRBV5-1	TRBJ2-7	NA	CASSSEPGTPYEQYF	TGCGCCAGCAGCTCGGAGCCTGGGACCCCCTACGAGCAGTACTTC
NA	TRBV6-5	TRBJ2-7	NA	CASSSGSGSYEQYF	TGTGCCAGCAGTAGCGGGTCGGGCTCCTACGAGCAGTACTTC
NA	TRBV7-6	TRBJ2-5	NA	CASSLTYQETQYF	TGTGCCAGCAGCTTAACCTACCAAGAGACCCAGTACTTC
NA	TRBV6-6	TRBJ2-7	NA	CASSPGEAATYEQYF	TGTGCCAGCAGTCCCGGGGAGGCCGCAACCTACGAGCAGTACTTC
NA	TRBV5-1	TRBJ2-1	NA	CASSLVAGRGNEQFF	TGCGCCAGCAGCTTGGTGGCGGGAAGAGGAAATGAGCAGTTCTTC
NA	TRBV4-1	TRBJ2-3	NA	CASSQVVSGDTQYF	TGCGCCAGCAGCCAAGTCGTCTCGGGAGATACGCAGTATTTT
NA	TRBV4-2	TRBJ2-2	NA	CASSQDETENTGELFF	TGTGCCAGCAGCCAGGATGAGACGGAAAACACCGGGGAGCTGTTTTTT
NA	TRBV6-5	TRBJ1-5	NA	CASSPGPFGQPQHF	TGTGCCAGCAGTCCCGGGCCTTTTGGTCAGCCCCAGCATTTT
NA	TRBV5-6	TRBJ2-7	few	CASSFGGSSYEQYF	TGTGCCAGCAGCTTTGGGGGGAGCTCCTACGAGCAGTACTTC
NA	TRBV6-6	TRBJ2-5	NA	CASSYDLTWVQETQYF	TGTGCCAGCAGTTACGACCTTACATGGGTCCAAGAGACCCAGTACTTC
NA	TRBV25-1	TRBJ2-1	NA	CASSDRVPGLLTLKQFF	TGTGCCAGCAGTGATAGGGTACCGGGACTCCTTACCCTAAAGCAGTTCTTC
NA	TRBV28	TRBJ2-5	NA	CASQALLYQETQYF	TGTGCCAGTCAGGCGCTGCTGTACCAAGAGACCCAGTACTTC
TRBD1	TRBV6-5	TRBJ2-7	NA	CASRLQGAAREQYF	TGTGCCAGCAGACTACAGGGGGCGGCGCGCGAGCAGTACTTC
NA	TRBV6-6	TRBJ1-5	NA	CASSYGQSNQPQHF	TGTGCCAGCAGTTACGGACAGAGTAATCAGCCCCAGCATTTT
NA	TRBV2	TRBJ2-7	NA	CAGSDGAYEQYF	TGTGCCGGGTCAGACGGGGCTTACGAGCAGTACTTC
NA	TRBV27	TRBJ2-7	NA	CASSLRPTYEQYF	TGTGCCAGCAGTTTGAGGCCTACCTACGAGCAGTACTTC
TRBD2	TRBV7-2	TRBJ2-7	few	CQVGFLAGSSEQYF	TGCCAAGTGGGCTTCCTAGCGGGATCATCCGAGCAGTACTTC
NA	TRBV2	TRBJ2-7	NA	CASRGVSPEQYF	TGTGCCAGCAGGGGGGTCTCACCCGAGCAGTACTTC
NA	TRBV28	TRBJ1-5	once	CASSLNWDNNQPQHF	TGTGCCAGCAGTTTAAATTGGGACAACAATCAGCCCCAGCATTTT
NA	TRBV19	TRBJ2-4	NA	CASLSWNIQYF	TGTGCCAGCCTCTCATGGAACATTCAGTACTTC
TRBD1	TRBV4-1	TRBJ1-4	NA	CASSQPPGTGVEKLFF	TGCGCCAGCAGCCAACCCCCCGGGACAGGGGTTGAAAAACTGTTTTTT
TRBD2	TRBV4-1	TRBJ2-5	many	CASSHGAGGILETQYF	TGCGCCAGCAGCCATGGAGCGGGGGGGATATTGGAGACCCAGTACTTC
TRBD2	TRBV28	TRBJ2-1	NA	CASSLTGTMTYNEQFF	TGTGCCAGCAGTTTGACCGGGACTATGACCTACAATGAGCAGTTCTTC
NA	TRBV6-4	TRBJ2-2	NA	CASSMGETGELFF	TGTGCCAGCAGCATGGGTGAGACCGGGGAGCTGTTTTTT
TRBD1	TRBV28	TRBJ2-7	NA	CASSYRGRHEQYF	TGTGCCAGCAGTTACAGGGGGCGGCACGAGCAGTACTTC
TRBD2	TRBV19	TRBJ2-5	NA	CASSPLAGYQETQYF	TGTGCCAGTAGTCCATTAGCGGGGTACCAAGAGACCCAGTACTTC
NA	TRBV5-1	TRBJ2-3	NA	CASSKKGWGTDTQYF	TGCGCCAGCAGCAAGAAAGGGTGGGGGACAGATACGCAGTATTTT
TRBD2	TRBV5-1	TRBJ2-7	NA	CASSLTGGLSEQYF	TGCGCCAGCAGCTTGACGGGGGGGTTAAGCGAGCAGTACTTC
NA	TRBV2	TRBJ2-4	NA	CASSERETIKNIQYF	TGTGCCAGCAGTGAAAGGGAGACAATTAAAAACATTCAGTACTTC
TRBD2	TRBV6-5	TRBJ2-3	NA	CASSPLSGSTDTQYF	TGTGCCAGCAGCCCCTTGAGCGGGAGTACAGATACGCAGTATTTT
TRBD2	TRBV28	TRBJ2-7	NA	CASSYSGSFYEQYF	TGTGCCAGCAGTTATAGCGGGAGTTTTTACGAGCAGTACTTC
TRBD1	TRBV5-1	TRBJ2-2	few	CASSWPRDRATGELFF	TGCGCCAGCAGCTGGCCCCGGGACAGGGCCACCGGGGAGCTGTTTTTT
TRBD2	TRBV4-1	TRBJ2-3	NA	CASSQDRLGAGGSNTQYF	TGCGCCAGCAGCCAAGATCGCCTCGGAGCGGGAGGGTCTAATACGCAGTATTTT
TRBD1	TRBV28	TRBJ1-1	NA	CASSLLGQAYVAEAFF	TGTGCCAGCAGTTTATTGGGACAGGCCTATGTCGCTGAAGCTTTCTTT
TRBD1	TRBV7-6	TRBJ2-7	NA	CASSLATGQGSYEQYF	TGTGCCAGCAGCTTAGCTACGGGACAGGGTAGCTACGAGCAGTACTTC
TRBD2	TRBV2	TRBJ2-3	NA	CASSEAGTSFTDTQYF	TGTGCCAGCAGTGAAGCCGGGACTAGTTTCACAGATACGCAGTATTTT